These 20 T cell receptor beta chains share one sample of origin, sequenced in a study of T cell responses to AZD1222 COVID-19 vaccine. Clones were sequenced by immunoSEQ multiplex PCR, and TCRdb holds only the in-frame ones, with some missing. The sample yields approximately 65,000 clones, 76% seen once. Sequencing was performed on peripheral blood, taken on day 0 of AZD1222 vaccination. The receptor source for this set is an adult in good health.

The sample holds a few counts of this clone. V gene TRBV30 combines with J gene TRBJ1-5; D gene ambiguous. Germline V gives CDR1 GTSNPN, CDR2 SVGIG (reference sequence). The CDR3 totals 13 residues. V was shortened by 0 bases and J by 7 bases, with 10 bases between the two germline ends. The CDR3 spells CAWSVVNGQPQHF. CDR3 coding DNA: TGTGCCTGGAGTGTGGTCAATGGCCAGCCCCAGCATTTT. The variable domain in full, with the rest retrieved from reference TRBV30 and TRBJ1-5, is SQTIHQWPATLVQPVGSPLSLECTVEGTSNPNLYWYRQAAGRGLQLLFYSVGIGQISSEVPQNLSASRPQDRQFILSSKKLLLSDSGFYLCAWSVVNGQPQHFGDGTRLSIL.

V and J are TRBV7-9 and TRBJ1-2; TRBD1 agrees at 8 bases. Per germline, CDR1 SEHNR and CDR2 FQNEAQ (reference sequence). The CDR3 covers 16 residues. The junction had 8 bases not matched to a gene; V was cut back by 3 bases and J by 2 bases. This CDR3 reads CASSFLQGAINYGYTF. The CDR3, as DNA: TGTGCCAGCAGCTTTCTTCAGGGGGCCATAAACTATGGCTACACCTTC.

This chain joins TRBV7-9 and TRBJ2-1; 11 bases map to TRBD1. V was pared by 5 bases and J by 4 bases, with 7 bases of the junction left unmatched. Per germline, CDR1 SEHNR and CDR2 FQNEAQ (reference sequence). The CDR3 totals 16 residues. The CDR3 nucleotides read TGTGCCAGCAGCCCGGGACAGGGGGAGGGTTACAATGAGCAGTTCTTC. It encodes CASSPGQGEGYNEQFF.

The rearrangement joins TRBV2 to TRBJ1-1, with a weak D call TRBD1 (5 bases). Per the germline V gene, CDR1 is SNHLY and CDR2 is FYNNEI. The CDR3 spans 14 residues. The germline V and J ends were trimmed by 4 bases and 1 base, with 10 bases remaining between them. This chain's CDR3 is CASSVAGGNTEAFF. CDR3 DNA sequence: TGTGCCAGCAGTGTGGCGGGGGGGAACACTGAAGCTTTCTTT.

Here the CDR3 reads CASSSGTGSPLHF. Here the CDR3 DNA reads TGTGCCAGCAGCTCCGGGACAGGCTCACCCCTCCACTTT. The V call is TRBV7-2, the J call TRBJ1-6, with 8 nucleotides matching TRBD1. CDR3 size: 13 residues. After removal of 4 bases from V and 10 bases from J, the junction contained 3 bases not matched to a gene. Germline values: CDR1 SGHTA, CDR2 FQGNSA.

In its sample, this clone was seen a few times. The gene calls are TRBV5-6 and TRBJ2-1; D not resolved. V was cut by 6 bases and J by 3 bases, with 7 bases left in between. The CDR3 contains 12 residues. Germline values: CDR1 SGHDT, CDR2 YYEEEE. CDR3 loop: CASKQDYNEQFF. DNA of the CDR3: TGTGCCAGCAAGCAGGACTACAATGAGCAGTTCTTC.

The chain carries TRBV19 and TRBJ1-6; a possible D gene is TRBD1 (5 bases). The CDR3 spans 17 residues. Germline V gene sequence: CDR1 LNHDA, CDR2 SQIVND (reference sequence). V was clipped by 5 bases and J by 0 bases, with 14 bases between them. The DNA of the CDR3 is TGTGCCAGTAGTTATACGAGGGGTGTCTCCTATAATTCACCCCTCCACTTT. This sequence encodes CASSYTRGVSYNSPLHF.

The chain links TRBV19 to TRBJ1-5, with 7 bases lining up with TRBD1. The CDR3 runs 15 residues. Unmatched junction bases numbered 4, after V lost 5 bases and J lost 0 bases. CDR1 and CDR2 (germline): LNHDA, SQIVND (reference sequence). The CDR3 protein is CASSPQGNSNQPQHF. CDR3 DNA sequence: TGTGCCAGTAGTCCACAGGGGAATAGCAATCAGCCCCAGCATTTT.

This chain connects TRBV5-1 to TRBJ1-6; 10 bases line up with TRBD1. The CDR3 is 14 residues long. Trimming took 2 bases from V and 10 from J; bases not matched to a gene: 3. The germline V gene encodes CDR1 SGHRS and CDR2 YFSETQ. In DNA form, the CDR3 reads TGCGCCAGCAGCTTTGGACAGGGGGGATCACCCCTCCACTTT. It codes for CASSFGQGGSPLHF.

The rearrangement links TRBV6-2 or TRBV6-3 to TRBJ1-5, with D possibly TRBD1 on 5 matching bases. V lost 2 bases and J lost 8, with 7 bases in between. This CDR3 contains 12 residues. Germline assignment: CDR1 MNHEY and CDR2 SVGEGT. Here the CDR3 DNA reads TGTGCCAGCAGTTACCGGGGGAAGCCCCAGCATTTT. Its protein is CASSYRGKPQHF.

This chain links TRBV27 with TRBJ2-7; tentatively, D is TRBD2 (6 bases). V shed 6 bases and J shed 6 bases, with 15 bases lying between them. Per germline, CDR1 MNHEY and CDR2 SMNVEV (reference sequence). The CDR3 loop spans 13 amino acids. The CDR3 reads CASRKVLGGEQYF. The CDR3 DNA reads TGTGCCAGCAGAAAGGTACTGGGGGGCGAGCAGTACTTC.

The count of this clone is one. The gene calls are TRBV11-2 and TRBJ2-3; D uncertain. CDR1 and CDR2 (germline): SGHAT, FQNNGV. V lost 8 bases and J 0 bases, leaving 9 bases between the germline ends. The CDR3 has 13 residues. The CDR3 DNA sequence: TGTGCCAGCCGCCTCCCGAGCACAGATACGCAGTATTTT. Translated, it gives CASRLPSTDTQYF.

The rearrangement joins TRBV28 to TRBJ2-5; tentatively, D is TRBD2 (7 bases). Trimming left V 8 bases short and J 0 bases short, with 16 bases between. The CDR3 has 15 residues. Germline assignment: CDR1 MDHEN and CDR2 SYDVKM. CDR3 sequence: CASSTGTTYQETQYF. DNA of the CDR3: TGTGCCAGCTCTACAGGGACTACGTACCAAGAGACCCAGTACTTC.

This clone was detected a few times. The chain uses TRBV5-1 and TRBJ1-4; a possible D gene is TRBD1 (6 bases). Trimming removed 0 bases from V and 5 bases from J, with 8 bases in between. Germline loops: CDR1 SGHRS, CDR2 YFSETQ. The CDR3 covers 14 residues. In DNA, the CDR3 is TGCGCCAGCAGCTTGGGGAGGGGGAATGAAAAACTGTTTTTT. This encodes CASSLGRGNEKLFF.

The chain employs TRBV6-5 and TRBJ1-2, with a weak D call TRBD1 (5 bases). Germline V CDR1 and CDR2: MNHEY, SVGAGI. This CDR3 has 15 residues. V lost 0 bases, J lost 5 bases, and 13 bases lay in between. The CDR3 is CASSYSPDSLYGYTF. CDR3 sequence (DNA): TGTGCCAGCAGTTACTCTCCCGACAGCCTGTATGGCTACACCTTC.

The rearrangement links TRBV7-6 to TRBJ1-1, with D possibly being TRBD1 (5 bases). The germline CDR1 and CDR2 sequences are SGHVS and FNYEAQ. This CDR3 spans 16 amino acids. Between the trimmed V and J ends, which lost 5 bases and 1 base, there was a span of 17 bases. The CDR3, as DNA: TGTGCCAGCAGCGCGGTACTCGGGACTGGGAACACTGAAGCTTTCTTT. The encoded protein is CASSAVLGTGNTEAFF.

CDR3 nucleotide sequence: TGTGCCAGCAGTTTCCTCGGGACAGGGAACAATGAGCAGTTCTTC. This gives the protein CASSFLGTGNNEQFF. The gene calls are TRBV28 and TRBJ2-1; 9 nucleotides agree with TRBD1. The trim removed 3 bases at V and 5 bases at J, leaving 5 bases unmatched. Germline loops: CDR1 MDHEN, CDR2 SYDVKM. This CDR3 is built from 15 residues.

This clone came up a few times. J is TRBJ2-7 and V is TRBV28, with unresolved D. CDR1 and CDR2 from the germline V gene are MDHEN and SYDVKM. The V end lost 1 base, the J end lost 6 bases, and 10 bases lay between the germline ends. The CDR3 is 13 residues long. The CDR3 bases are TGTGCCAGCAGTTTATTTTCCCTGTCCGAGCAGTACTTC. Translated: CASSLFSLSEQYF.

The genes are TRBV12-3 or TRBV12-4 and TRBJ1-2; D unresolved. This CDR3 region has 13 residues. Trimming took off 2 bases at V and 4 bases at J, with 8 bases between the two ends. This CDR3 is CASSLWPGYGYTF. CDR3 DNA: TGTGCCAGCAGTTTATGGCCAGGCTATGGCTACACCTTC.

The rearrangement uses TRBV6-5 and TRBJ2-7, with TRBD1 identical over 9 bases. With V trimmed by 6 bases and J by 4 bases, 4 bases remained unmatched. The CDR3 has 13 amino acids. CDR1 and CDR2 (germline): MNHEY, SVGAGI. The CDR3 bases are TGTGCCAGCAGGAACAGGGGGCGTTACGAGCAGTACTTC. As protein: CASRNRGRYEQYF.